This TCR beta chain originates from a study of blood T cells in healthy people across ages. Study observations and caveats: One million T cells yielded diversity estimates that were considered underestimates. Observed TCR beta diversity per million T cells went down as age went up. This fall followed a roughly linear course with age.

Then a second PCR, running about 6 to 12 cycles, was carried out with a sample-barcoded 5' primer and a J-beta primer mix. TCRdb reanalysed the 5' RACE reads using MiXCR and keeps one entry per CDR3 protein. The sample lists about 750,000 distinct CDR3 sequences, approximately 53% occurring once. The CDR3 contains 16 residues. The V end lost 6 bases, the J end lost 0 bases, and 15 bases lay between the germline ends. Germline V gene sequence: CDR1 MNHEY, CDR2 SVGAGI. Worth noting for this clonotype: Its target is unknown.

The V gene is TRBV6-5, the J gene TRBJ2-1, with D tentatively TRBD2 (5 bases). This clonotype was sampled from a man older than 75 in good health. The specimen was blood. The DNA of the CDR3 is TGTGCCAGCAGGTTTAGCGTCCAAAGCTCCTACAATGAGCAGTTCTTC. Translated, it gives CASRFSVQSSYNEQFF.